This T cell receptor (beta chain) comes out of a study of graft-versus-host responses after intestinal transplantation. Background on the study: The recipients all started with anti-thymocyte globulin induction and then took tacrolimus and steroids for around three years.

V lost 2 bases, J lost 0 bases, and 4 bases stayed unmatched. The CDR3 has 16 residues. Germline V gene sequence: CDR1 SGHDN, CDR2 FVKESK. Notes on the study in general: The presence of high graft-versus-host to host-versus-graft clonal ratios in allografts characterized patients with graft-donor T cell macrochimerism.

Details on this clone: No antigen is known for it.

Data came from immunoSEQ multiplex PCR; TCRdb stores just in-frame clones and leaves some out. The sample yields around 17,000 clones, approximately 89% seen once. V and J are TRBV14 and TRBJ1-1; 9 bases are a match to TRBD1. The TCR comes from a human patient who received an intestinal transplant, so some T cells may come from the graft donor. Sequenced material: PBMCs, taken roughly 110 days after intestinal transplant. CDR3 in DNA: TGTGCCAGCAGCCAATCCAGGACAGGGGTGAACACTGAAGCTTTCTTT. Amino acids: CASSQSRTGVNTEAFF.